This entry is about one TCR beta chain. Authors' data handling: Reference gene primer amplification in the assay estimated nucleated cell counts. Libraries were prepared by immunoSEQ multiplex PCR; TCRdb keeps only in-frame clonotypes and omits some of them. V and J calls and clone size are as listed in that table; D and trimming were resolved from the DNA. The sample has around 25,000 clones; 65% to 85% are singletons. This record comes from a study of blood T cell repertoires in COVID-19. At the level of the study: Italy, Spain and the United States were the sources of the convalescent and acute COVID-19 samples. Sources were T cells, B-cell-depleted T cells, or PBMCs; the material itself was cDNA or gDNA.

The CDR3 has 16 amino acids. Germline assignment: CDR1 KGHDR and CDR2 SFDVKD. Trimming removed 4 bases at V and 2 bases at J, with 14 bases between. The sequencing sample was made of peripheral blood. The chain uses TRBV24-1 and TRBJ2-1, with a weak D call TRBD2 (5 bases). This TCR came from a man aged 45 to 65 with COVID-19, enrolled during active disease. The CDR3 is CATSDPTGSTYNEQFF. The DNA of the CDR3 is TGTGCCACCAGTGACCCGACGGGGTCAACCTACAATGAGCAGTTCTTC.